Listed below are T cell receptor beta chains from one sample, sequenced in a study of T-cell reconstitution after alpha-beta-depleted transplantation in children. TCRdb re-called the PCR reads through MiXCR, storing one row per CDR3 protein. The sample has a few hundred thousand distinct CDR3 sequences, about a tenth seen once. Specimen: PBMCs from the stem cell graft donor, collected from the stem cell graft. The receptors come from a human donor who donated a stem cell graft to a child with acute lymphoblastic leukemia. CDR3s include the opening cysteine and the closing phenylalanine or tryptophan. The order of the fields is V gene, clone size, J gene, D gene, CDR3 protein, CDR3 DNA. A D gene is named only where the DNA matches it firmly. Clone size is stated in some rows and not others, as once, few, many or a class when expanded.

v_call: TRBV6-1
clone_size: .
j_call: TRBJ2-7
d_call: TRBD1
cdr3_aa: CASSEASRQGTYEQYF
cdr3_nt: TGTGCCAGCAGTGAAGCGTCCCGACAGGGTACCTACGAGCAGTACTTC

v_call: TRBV28
clone_size: many
j_call: TRBJ1-1
d_call: .
cdr3_aa: CASSLLGAVTEAFF
cdr3_nt: TGTGCCAGCAGTTTATTGGGGGCCGTGACTGAAGCTTTCTTT

v_call: TRBV28
clone_size: .
j_call: TRBJ2-3
d_call: .
cdr3_aa: CAISNKTISDTQYF
cdr3_nt: TGTGCCATCTCCAACAAGACTATTTCAGATACGCAGTATTTT

v_call: TRBV6-2/TRBV6-3
clone_size: .
j_call: TRBJ2-1
d_call: .
cdr3_aa: CASSRSGTYNEQFF
cdr3_nt: TGTGCCAGCAGTCGCAGCGGAACCTACAATGAGCAGTTCTTC

v_call: TRBV25-1
clone_size: few
j_call: TRBJ2-1
d_call: .
cdr3_aa: CASGQGYNEQFF
cdr3_nt: TGTGCCAGCGGTCAGGGGTACAATGAGCAGTTCTTC

v_call: TRBV12-3/TRBV12-4
clone_size: .
j_call: TRBJ2-5
d_call: TRBD2
cdr3_aa: CASSPGTSVQETQYF
cdr3_nt: TGTGCCAGCAGCCCCGGGACTAGCGTACAAGAGACCCAGTACTTC

v_call: TRBV7-2
clone_size: few
j_call: TRBJ2-1
d_call: .
cdr3_aa: CASSLVGLTYNEQFF
cdr3_nt: TGTGCCAGCAGCCTAGTGGGCCTCACCTACAATGAGCAGTTCTTC

v_call: TRBV9
clone_size: few
j_call: TRBJ2-1
d_call: TRBD2
cdr3_aa: CASRAGLAGGNEQFF
cdr3_nt: TGTGCCAGCAGAGCCGGACTAGCGGGAGGCAATGAGCAGTTCTTC

v_call: TRBV6-5
clone_size: many
j_call: TRBJ1-5
d_call: .
cdr3_aa: CASSYSSRHKYSNQPQHF
cdr3_nt: TGTGCCAGCAGTTACTCGTCACGACACAAATATAGCAATCAGCCCCAGCATTTT

v_call: TRBV9
clone_size: many
j_call: TRBJ1-1
d_call: .
cdr3_aa: CASSTQGNTEAFF
cdr3_nt: TGTGCCAGCAGCACCCAGGGGAATACTGAAGCTTTCTTT

v_call: TRBV10-3
clone_size: many
j_call: TRBJ2-5
d_call: TRBD1
cdr3_aa: CAISDPRGPSQETQYF
cdr3_nt: TGTGCCATCAGTGACCCCAGGGGGCCCTCCCAAGAGACCCAGTACTTC

v_call: TRBV12-3/TRBV12-4
clone_size: few
j_call: TRBJ2-1
d_call: .
cdr3_aa: CASSRTSGSEQFF
cdr3_nt: TGTGCCAGCAGCCGTACCTCAGGGTCTGAGCAGTTCTTC

v_call: TRBV20-1
clone_size: few
j_call: TRBJ2-7
d_call: TRBD1
cdr3_aa: CSARNRGKAYEQYF
cdr3_nt: TGCAGTGCTAGGAACAGGGGAAAAGCCTACGAGCAGTACTTC

v_call: TRBV20-1
clone_size: many
j_call: TRBJ2-1
d_call: .
cdr3_aa: CSASGGFPSSYNEQFF
cdr3_nt: TGCAGTGCTAGCGGAGGCTTCCCGAGCTCCTACAATGAGCAGTTCTTC

v_call: TRBV12-3/TRBV12-4
clone_size: many
j_call: TRBJ2-3
d_call: TRBD1
cdr3_aa: CASKGETGRPDTQYF
cdr3_nt: TGTGCCAGCAAGGGAGAGACAGGGCGCCCAGATACGCAGTATTTT

v_call: TRBV6-2/TRBV6-3
clone_size: .
j_call: TRBJ1-5
d_call: .
cdr3_aa: CASSAGGGGNQPQHF
cdr3_nt: TGTGCCAGCAGTGCGGGTGGGGGGGGCAATCAGCCCCAGCATTTT

v_call: TRBV5-1
clone_size: .
j_call: TRBJ2-3
d_call: TRBD2
cdr3_aa: CASSRGLADYTDTQYF
cdr3_nt: TGCGCCAGCAGCCGAGGACTAGCAGATTACACAGATACGCAGTATTTT

v_call: TRBV29-1
clone_size: .
j_call: TRBJ1-2
d_call: .
cdr3_aa: CSVQEGGYGYTF
cdr3_nt: TGCAGCGTACAGGAGGGCGGCTATGGCTACACCTTC

v_call: TRBV6-5
clone_size: few
j_call: TRBJ2-1
d_call: TRBD2
cdr3_aa: CASSYFTGGSYNEQFF
cdr3_nt: TGTGCCAGCAGTTACTTCACGGGAGGGTCCTACAATGAGCAGTTCTTC

v_call: TRBV4-1
clone_size: .
j_call: TRBJ2-7
d_call: .
cdr3_aa: CASSQDPVGGGYEQYF
cdr3_nt: TGCGCCAGCAGCCAAGATCCAGTCGGAGGGGGCTACGAGCAGTACTTC

v_call: TRBV12-3/TRBV12-4
clone_size: few
j_call: TRBJ2-3
d_call: .
cdr3_aa: CASSLGGRDTQYF
cdr3_nt: TGTGCCAGCAGTTTAGGAGGGAGAGATACGCAGTATTTT

v_call: TRBV7-9
clone_size: many
j_call: TRBJ2-1
d_call: TRBD2
cdr3_aa: CASSFPPGTRNYNEQFF
cdr3_nt: TGTGCCAGCAGCTTTCCCCCCGGGACTAGAAATTACAATGAGCAGTTCTTC

v_call: TRBV27
clone_size: many
j_call: TRBJ2-7
d_call: TRBD1
cdr3_aa: CASRGQGAFYEQYF
cdr3_nt: TGTGCCAGCAGGGGACAGGGGGCCTTCTACGAGCAGTACTTC

v_call: TRBV11-2
clone_size: .
j_call: TRBJ1-6
d_call: .
cdr3_aa: CASSLSRAGSPLHF
cdr3_nt: TGTGCCAGCAGCTTAAGCAGGGCTGGGTCACCCCTCCACTTT

v_call: TRBV7-9
clone_size: .
j_call: TRBJ2-1
d_call: .
cdr3_aa: CASSPRGPRRNEQFF
cdr3_nt: TGTGCCAGCAGCCCAAGGGGCCCCCGCCGGAATGAGCAGTTCTTC

v_call: TRBV12-3/TRBV12-4
clone_size: .
j_call: TRBJ2-5
d_call: .
cdr3_aa: CASSALYSGEFLTQYF
cdr3_nt: TGTGCCAGCAGTGCATTATATTCAGGGGAATTCTTAACCCAGTACTTC

v_call: TRBV20-1
clone_size: .
j_call: TRBJ2-3
d_call: .
cdr3_aa: CSARAIADTQYF
cdr3_nt: TGCAGTGCTAGAGCGATCGCGGATACGCAGTATTTT

v_call: TRBV7-3
clone_size: .
j_call: TRBJ1-1
d_call: .
cdr3_aa: CARGAARPNTEAFF
cdr3_nt: TGTGCCAGGGGGGCGGCAAGGCCCAACACTGAAGCTTTCTTT

v_call: TRBV11-1
clone_size: .
j_call: TRBJ2-1
d_call: TRBD2
cdr3_aa: CASSLRGLVSGSSYNEQFF
cdr3_nt: TGTGCCAGCAGCTTGCGGGGACTAGTAAGCGGTAGCTCCTACAATGAGCAGTTCTTC

v_call: TRBV7-2
clone_size: many
j_call: TRBJ2-7
d_call: TRBD1
cdr3_aa: CASRPRQGSSYEQYF
cdr3_nt: TGTGCCAGCAGACCCCGACAGGGCTCCTCCTATGAGCAGTACTTC

v_call: TRBV20-1
clone_size: .
j_call: TRBJ1-5
d_call: .
cdr3_aa: CSARVAGGGSSNQPQHF
cdr3_nt: TGCAGTGCTAGAGTGGCGGGGGGAGGATCTAGCAATCAGCCCCAGCATTTT

v_call: TRBV7-3
clone_size: .
j_call: TRBJ1-1
d_call: .
cdr3_aa: CASSLSPVGPTNTEAFF
cdr3_nt: TGTGCCAGCAGCTTAAGCCCCGTAGGACCGACGAACACTGAAGCTTTCTTT

v_call: TRBV7-2
clone_size: .
j_call: TRBJ2-1
d_call: TRBD2
cdr3_aa: CASSPLSGRAGFF
cdr3_nt: TGTGCCAGCAGCCCCCTCAGCGGGAGGGCAGGGTTCTTC

v_call: TRBV7-2
clone_size: few
j_call: TRBJ2-3
d_call: TRBD2
cdr3_aa: CASSVGTSAPDTQYF
cdr3_nt: TGTGCCAGCAGCGTGGGGACTAGCGCTCCAGATACGCAGTATTTT

v_call: TRBV4-1
clone_size: few
j_call: TRBJ2-7
d_call: TRBD2
cdr3_aa: CASSQEGTSGSSYEQYF
cdr3_nt: TGCGCCAGCAGCCAAGAGGGAACTAGCGGGAGCTCCTACGAGCAGTACTTC

v_call: TRBV5-1
clone_size: many
j_call: TRBJ1-4
d_call: TRBD1
cdr3_aa: CASSRQGGEKLFF
cdr3_nt: TGCGCCAGCAGCAGACAGGGCGGGGAAAAACTGTTTTTT

v_call: TRBV6-5
clone_size: few
j_call: TRBJ2-1
d_call: TRBD2
cdr3_aa: CASSPGLAGEQFF
cdr3_nt: TGTGCCAGCAGCCCAGGACTAGCGGGAGAGCAGTTCTTC

v_call: TRBV5-1
clone_size: .
j_call: TRBJ1-3
d_call: .
cdr3_aa: CASSPSQTASGNTIYF
cdr3_nt: TGCGCCAGCAGCCCCAGCCAGACAGCCTCTGGAAACACCATATATTTT

v_call: TRBV6-5
clone_size: .
j_call: TRBJ1-6
d_call: .
cdr3_aa: CASSYSPKVGTGNSPLHF
cdr3_nt: TGTGCCAGCAGTTACTCCCCGAAGGTCGGTACGGGGAATTCACCCCTCCACTTT

v_call: TRBV20-1
clone_size: .
j_call: TRBJ2-5
d_call: .
cdr3_aa: CSARGRDGETQYF
cdr3_nt: TGCAGTGCTAGAGGGCGGGACGGGGAGACCCAGTACTTC

v_call: TRBV6-5
clone_size: .
j_call: TRBJ2-5
d_call: .
cdr3_aa: CASSYRTGYSGGGETQYF
cdr3_nt: TGTGCCAGCAGTTACCGGACAGGGTATTCGGGGGGTGGAGAGACCCAGTACTTC

v_call: TRBV7-9
clone_size: few
j_call: TRBJ2-7
d_call: .
cdr3_aa: CASSLGQGRTYEQYF
cdr3_nt: TGTGCCAGCAGCTTAGGTCAGGGACGTACCTACGAGCAGTACTTC

v_call: TRBV4-3
clone_size: .
j_call: TRBJ2-5
d_call: TRBD2
cdr3_aa: CASSQDFPRGLAGGQETQYF
cdr3_nt: TGCGCCAGCAGCCAAGATTTTCCCCGGGGACTAGCGGGAGGTCAAGAGACCCAGTACTTC

v_call: TRBV27
clone_size: few
j_call: TRBJ1-5
d_call: .
cdr3_aa: CASSFAQSGQPQHF
cdr3_nt: TGTGCCAGCAGTTTCGCACAGTCTGGTCAGCCCCAGCATTTT

v_call: TRBV7-8
clone_size: .
j_call: TRBJ1-5
d_call: .
cdr3_aa: CASSLAPEQATQPQHF
cdr3_nt: TGTGCCAGCAGCTTAGCACCGGAACAGGCCACTCAGCCCCAGCATTTT

v_call: TRBV9
clone_size: .
j_call: TRBJ2-3
d_call: .
cdr3_aa: CASSSPLGEAGGSTDTQYF
cdr3_nt: TGTGCCAGCAGTTCCCCTTTGGGAGAGGCGGGCGGGAGCACAGATACGCAGTATTTT

v_call: TRBV15
clone_size: many
j_call: TRBJ2-1
d_call: .
cdr3_aa: CATSRDIRADEQFF
cdr3_nt: TGTGCCACCAGCAGAGATATCAGGGCCGATGAGCAGTTCTTC

v_call: TRBV5-1
clone_size: .
j_call: TRBJ2-1
d_call: .
cdr3_aa: CASSLGRDRGNEQFF
cdr3_nt: TGCGCCAGCAGCTTGGGACGGGACCGGGGGAATGAGCAGTTCTTC

v_call: TRBV12-3/TRBV12-4
clone_size: .
j_call: TRBJ2-3
d_call: .
cdr3_aa: CASRGWRDPTDTQYF
cdr3_nt: TGTGCCAGCCGAGGGTGGCGGGATCCCACAGATACGCAGTATTTT

v_call: TRBV12-3/TRBV12-4
clone_size: .
j_call: TRBJ2-1
d_call: TRBD2
cdr3_aa: CASSPSGSSYEQFF
cdr3_nt: TGTGCCAGCAGTCCCAGCGGGAGTTCGTATGAGCAGTTCTTC

v_call: TRBV7-3
clone_size: many
j_call: TRBJ1-5
d_call: .
cdr3_aa: CASRIGQPQHF
cdr3_nt: TGTGCCAGCAGGATAGGTCAGCCCCAGCATTTT